The TCR beta chain described here comes from a study of blood T cell repertoires in COVID-19. The method was immunoSEQ multiplex PCR; TCRdb's version includes in-frame clones alone and lacks a portion of them. The sample yields roughly 100,000 clones, about nine tenths seen once. V gave up 4 bases and J gave up 5 bases; unmatched junction bases: 6. The CDR3 has 15 amino acids. Germline V lookup: CDR1 MGHRA, CDR2 YSYEKL. The chain carries TRBV4-1 and TRBJ2-5; 11 bases are a match to TRBD2. Sequencing used peripheral blood. The source is a woman aged 45 to 65 with COVID-19, enrolled during active disease. In DNA, the CDR3 is TGCGCCAGCAGCCCGACTAGCGGGGTTCATGAGACCCAGTACTTC. Its protein is CASSPTSGVHETQYF.